Listed below are T cell receptor beta chains from one sample, sequenced in a study of T cells in localized non-small cell lung cancer. Produced via immunoSEQ multiplex PCR; TCRdb's table is partial and in-frame only. The sample includes fewer than 100,000 clones, around 80% of them seen just once. The sequencing here drew on peripheral blood, taken before any cancer treatment. Receptor source: a female donor older than 55 with stage I lung adenocarcinoma. CDR3s include the opening cysteine and the closing phenylalanine or tryptophan. D genes are given only for firm matches. Clone size, where shown, is once, few, many, or a class for clones that have expanded.

v_gene	j_gene	d_gene	abundance	CDR3aa	CDR3nt
TRBV30	TRBJ2-7	NA	NA	CAWTTGTMRQYF	TGTGCCTGGACCACCGGGACAATGCGGCAGTACTTC
TRBV5-6	TRBJ1-2	NA	few	CASSPIGRANTF	TGTGCCAGCAGCCCCATTGGAAGAGCCAACACCTTC
TRBV19	TRBJ1-1	NA	once	CASSSLTGMNTEAFF	TGTGCCAGTAGTTCGCTAACAGGGATGAACACTGAAGCTTTCTTT
TRBV27	TRBJ2-7	NA	NA	CASSSTGYYEQYF	TGTGCCAGCAGTTCGACAGGATACTACGAGCAGTACTTC
TRBV30	TRBJ1-1	NA	NA	CAWRKAEAFF	TGTGCCTGGCGAAAGGCTGAAGCTTTCTTT
TRBV14	TRBJ1-4	TRBD1	once	CASSLKQGAGEKLFF	TGTGCCAGCAGCCTGAAACAGGGGGCGGGAGAAAAACTGTTTTTT
TRBV30	TRBJ2-7	NA	NA	CAWSVQALGPRMYF	TGTGCCTGGAGTGTACAGGCCTTGGGTCCGAGGATGTACTTC
TRBV25-1	TRBJ1-4	NA	NA	CASSDVTGLNEKLFF	TGTGCCAGCAGTGACGTGACAGGCCTTAATGAAAAACTGTTTTTT
TRBV6-1	TRBJ2-7	NA	NA	CASRSGLVSYEQYF	TGTGCCAGCAGATCCGGTCTCGTGTCCTACGAGCAGTACTTC
TRBV23-1	TRBJ1-5	TRBD1	few	CASKPPQGDSNQPQHF	TGCGCCAGCAAACCCCCTCAGGGGGACAGCAATCAGCCCCAGCATTTT